These 27 T cell receptor beta chains share one sample of origin, sequenced in a study of blood T cell repertoires in COVID-19. The data were produced by immunoSEQ multiplex PCR, yet TCRdb's version contains in-frame clones alone and is incomplete. Of over 65,000 clones in the sample, 82% were seen once. Specimen: peripheral blood. The receptors were gathered from a man older than 75 with active COVID-19.

Comments on this clone: A junction boundary mismatches the germline segment, possibly from a read error. The rearrangement joins TRBV7-7 to TRBJ2-3; 8 positions agree with TRBD2. CDR1 SSHAT and CDR2 FNYEAQ come from the germline V gene (reference sequence). The CDR3 is 15 residues long. The CDR3 is CASSAGRAGTDTQYF. As DNA, the CDR3 is TGTGCTAGCAGCGCCGGGAGGGCGGGCACAGATACGCAGTATTTT.

The chain links TRBV5-4 to TRBJ2-5; D uncertain. The germline gives CDR1 SGHNT, CDR2 YYREEE (reference sequence). CDR3 length: 11 residues. Trimming shortened V by 1 base and J by 5 bases, and 3 bases separated the two germline ends. CDR3 amino acids: CASSLRETQYF. CDR3 nucleotides: TGTGCCAGCAGCTTGCGGGAGACCCAGTACTTC.

This rearrangement joins TRBV7-2 to TRBJ1-1; tentative D call: TRBD1 (5 bases). V was pared by 0 bases and J by 4 bases, with 12 bases between. Per the germline V gene, CDR1 is SGHTA and CDR2 is FQGNSA. The CDR3 is 15 residues long. CDR3 bases: TGTGCCAGCAGCTTAGCGCTAGGCAGGGTCACTGAAGCTTTCTTT. It specifies CASSLALGRVTEAFF.

The chain links TRBV3-1 (or the pseudogene TRBV3-2) to TRBJ2-7; D is unresolved. CDR3 length: 11 amino acids. V was clipped by 4 bases and J by 7 bases, with 8 bases between them. Germline assignment: CDR1 LGHDT and CDR2 YNNKEL (reference sequence). CDR3 coding DNA: TGTGCCAGCAGCCGGGCCCTTGAGCAGTACTTC. Translating gives CASSRALEQYF.

This rearrangement joins TRBV7-2 to TRBJ1-2; 11 nucleotides agree with TRBD1. The germline V gene encodes CDR1 SGHTA and CDR2 FQGNSA. The CDR3 consists of 14 residues. J was trimmed by 14 bases and V by 3 bases; bases with no gene match: 11. The CDR3 is CASSFFRTGGVGTF. CDR3 sequence (DNA): TGTGCCAGCAGCTTTTTTAGGACAGGGGGCGTTGGTACCTTC.

This rearrangement joins TRBV3-1 (or the pseudogene TRBV3-2) to TRBJ2-6; TRBD1 agrees at 8 bases. V lost 6 bases, J lost 4 bases, and 11 bases stayed unmatched. CDR1 is LGHDT, CDR2 YNNKEL, per germline (reference sequence). There are 17 residues in the CDR3. The CDR3 reads CASSHTGGPTGANVLTF. For the CDR3, the DNA is TGTGCCAGCAGTCATACAGGGGGTCCGACCGGGGCCAACGTCCTGACTTTC.

This chain joins TRBV5-1 and TRBJ2-1; D is possibly TRBD2 (6 bases). Germline CDR1 reads SGHRS; CDR2 reads YFSETQ. Between the trimmed V and J ends, which lost 2 bases and 7 bases, there was a span of 16 bases. This CDR3 contains 15 residues. The DNA of the CDR3 is TGCGCCAGCAGCTTTGGGGGGAGTCGCCAGAATGAGCAGTTCTTC. This encodes CASSFGGSRQNEQFF.

The chain couples TRBV4-2 to TRBJ2-1; 9 bases line up with TRBD1. Trimming removed 2 bases from V and 8 bases from J; junction bases left unmatched: 4. The CDR3 has 14 residues. Germline loops: CDR1 LGHNA, CDR2 YNFKEQ. CDR3 DNA: TGTGCCAGCAGCCAAAAAACAGGGGGCCATGAGCAGTTCTTC. Protein sequence: CASSQKTGGHEQFF.

V usage is TRBV7-8 and J usage is TRBJ1-3; D is ambiguous. Trimming cost V 0 bases and J 0 bases, with 9 bases left between them. The CDR3 sequence is 16 residues long. Per germline, CDR1 SGHVS and CDR2 FQNEAQ. Here the CDR3 reads CASSLALPSSGNTIYF. The DNA for the CDR3 is TGTGCCAGCAGCTTAGCTCTTCCCAGCTCTGGAAACACCATATATTTT. Together with reference TRBV7-8 and TRBJ1-3, the CDR3 gives the full variable domain: GAGVSQSPRYKVAKRGQDVALRCDPISGHVSLFWYQQALGQGPEFLTYFQNEAQLDKSGLPSDRFFAERPEGSVSTLKIQRTQQEDSAVYLCASSLALPSSGNTIYFGEGSWLTVV.

The chain recombines TRBV18 with TRBJ2-4, with D hard to call. V lost 3 bases and J lost 0, with 6 bases in between. The CDR3 is 14 amino acids. Germline loops: CDR1 KGHSH, CDR2 LQKENI. The CDR3, as DNA: TGTGCCAGCTCACCGACGGGAGCCAAAAACATTCAGTACTTC. It codes for CASSPTGAKNIQYF.

The rearrangement uses TRBV25-1 and TRBJ2-3; TRBD2 might be the D (5 bases). Trimming stripped 7 bases from V and 1 base from J, with 9 bases between. This CDR3 region has 13 residues. Germline-derived CDR1 and CDR2 are MGHDK and SYGVNS. The CDR3 reads CASTSSGTDTQYF. In DNA form, the CDR3 reads TGTGCCAGCACTAGCTCTGGCACAGATACGCAGTATTTT.

The V and J genes are TRBV12-3 or TRBV12-4 and TRBJ1-1, with D perhaps matching TRBD1 (6 bases). V dropped 7 bases and J dropped 1 base, with 10 bases sitting between them. The CDR3 is 13 residues long. The CDR3 loop is CASTGQPNTEAFF. The CDR3 bases are TGTGCCAGCACGGGACAACCGAACACTGAAGCTTTCTTT.

The chain carries TRBV5-1 and TRBJ1-1, with a tentative D call TRBD1 (5 bases). V was pared by 3 bases and J by 0 bases, with 9 bases between. CDR1 and CDR2 from the germline V gene are SGHRS and YFSETQ. CDR3 length: 14 amino acids. CDR3 in DNA: TGCGCCAGCAGCTCGACAGAGCTGAACACTGAAGCTTTCTTT. It codes for CASSSTELNTEAFF.

This clone was counted a few times. Within the sample, other DNA sequences also encode this same CDR3. The chain recombines TRBV19 with TRBJ1-1, with 7 nucleotides matching TRBD1. CDR1 is LNHDA and CDR2 is SQIVND in the germline V gene (reference sequence). The CDR3 runs 15 residues. Losses at the gene ends were 1 base for V and 2 bases for J; bases not matched to a gene: 4. The CDR3 loop is CASSIGQGLNTEAFF. CDR3 bases: TGTGCCAGTAGTATAGGACAGGGCCTTAACACTGAAGCTTTCTTT.

The gene calls are TRBV6-5 and TRBJ2-2, with TRBD2 matching 7 bases. Trimming took 3 bases from V and 0 from J; bases not matched to a gene: 1. Looked up from germline, CDR1 is MNHEY and CDR2 is SVGAGI. The CDR3 spans 15 residues. The CDR3 bases are TGTGCCAGCAGTTATGGACTAGCGAACACCGGGGAGCTGTTTTTT. Translation gives CASSYGLANTGELFF.

In its sample, this clone was seen a few times. The chain joins TRBV7-2 to TRBJ1-1; 7 positions agree with TRBD1. This CDR3 is built from 16 residues. The germline V gene has CDR1 SGHTA and CDR2 FQGNSA. J was trimmed by 2 bases and V by 5 bases; bases with no gene match: 11. The CDR3 protein is CASSRNYRGPNTEAFF. The CDR3 DNA reads as TGTGCCAGCAGCCGCAATTACAGGGGCCCAAACACTGAAGCTTTCTTT.

There are a few counts of this clone. The chain recombines TRBV7-2 with TRBJ2-7; TRBD2 matches at 7 bases. The CDR3 has 13 residues. The J segment lost 4 bases and the V segment lost 5 bases, leaving 5 bases of the junction unmatched. Germline V CDR1 and CDR2: SGHTA, FQGNSA. CDR3 DNA sequence: TGTGCCAGCAGCCCAAGGGGACTATACGAGCAGTACTTC. It yields the protein CASSPRGLYEQYF.

The sample holds a few counts of this clone. The chain joins TRBV4-3 to TRBJ1-2; a weak D match, TRBD1 (5 bases). Germline-derived CDR1 and CDR2 are LGHNA and YSLEER. Trimming cost V 4 bases and J 6 bases, with 18 bases left between them. This CDR3 has 15 residues. CDR3 amino acids: CASSRGGVEADGYTF. In nucleotides, the CDR3 is TGCGCCAGCAGCCGGGGGGGTGTTGAAGCCGATGGCTACACCTTC.

The V and J genes are TRBV6-5 and TRBJ2-7, with D possibly TRBD2 on 5 matching bases. In germline, CDR1 is MNHEY, CDR2 SVGAGI. The CDR3 is made up of 12 amino acids. V shed 7 bases and J shed 5 bases, with 12 bases lying between them. The CDR3 sequence: CASTSRGHEQYF. CDR3 nucleotides: TGTGCCAGCACTAGTCGCGGGCACGAGCAGTACTTC.

The rearrangement joins TRBV29-1 to TRBJ1-1; TRBD1 is a possible D gene (6 bases). With 4 bases removed from V and 10 bases from J, the gap between germline ends came to 13 bases. The CDR3 has 11 amino acids. Per germline, CDR1 SQVTM and CDR2 ANQGSEA. The CDR3 spells CSVVVRGGAFF. In DNA, the CDR3 is TGCAGCGTTGTGGTAAGGGGGGGAGCTTTCTTT.

The V and J genes are TRBV7-6 and TRBJ2-5; D is unclear. Germline CDR1 is SGHVS and CDR2 is FNYEAQ. Trimming pared 1 base from V and 1 base from J, leaving 7 bases between. CDR3 length equals 14 residues. The CDR3 is CASSLGALQETQYF. CDR3 DNA sequence: TGTGCCAGCAGCTTAGGGGCCCTCCAAGAGACCCAGTACTTC.

This clone was counted once. The chain employs TRBV18 and TRBJ2-7; D not certain. The ends were cut back, 4 bases at V and 6 bases at J, with 10 bases in the middle. From germline, CDR1 is KGHSH and CDR2 LQKENI. This CDR3 has 12 amino acids. The CDR3 nucleotides are TGTGCCAGCTCACTCCCGACTGGCGAGCAGTACTTC. This encodes CASSLPTGEQYF.

The chain links TRBV28 to TRBJ2-2, with 8 bases fitting TRBD2. The CDR3 spans 16 residues. V lost 4 bases to trimming and J lost 0 bases; unmatched junction nucleotides: 4. CDR1 MDHEN and CDR2 SYDVKM come from the germline V gene. The CDR3 nucleotides read TGTGCCAGCAGTTCCGGACTAGCTGCGAACACCGGGGAGCTGTTTTTT. Protein product: CASSSGLAANTGELFF.

J is TRBJ2-2 and V is TRBV4-3, with TRBD2 matching 7 bases. V lost 0 bases, J lost 5 bases, and 12 bases stayed unmatched. The CDR3 is 18 residues long. Per the germline V gene, CDR1 is LGHNA and CDR2 is YSLEER. The CDR3 region is CASSQESRRELRTGELFF. CDR3 DNA sequence: TGCGCCAGCAGCCAAGAGAGCCGGCGGGAGTTGAGAACCGGGGAGCTGTTTTTT.

The chain links TRBV7-9 to TRBJ1-1; D gene uncertain. The CDR3 length is 14 residues. In germline, CDR1 is SEHNR, CDR2 FQNEAQ (reference sequence). Trimming shortened V by 4 bases and J by 1 base, and 10 bases separated the two germline ends. The CDR3 region has the DNA TGTGCCAGCAGCTCGATTTCACAGAACACTGAAGCTTTCTTT. This encodes CASSSISQNTEAFF.

This chain connects TRBV20-1 to TRBJ1-3; possible D gene TRBD1, 5 bases. Deletions cut 6 bases from V and 4 bases from J, with 7 bases between. The CDR3 runs to 11 residues. Germline loops: CDR1 DFQATT, CDR2 SNEGSKA (reference sequence). As DNA, the CDR3 is TGCAGTGCAAACAGGGGAAACACCATATATTTT. It translates to CSANRGNTIYF.

Comments on this clone: The sample contains more than one DNA sequence encoding this CDR3. This sequence joins TRBV6-5 and TRBJ1-2, with D perhaps TRBD1 (5 bases). The V end was cut by 2 bases, the J end by 5 bases, with 9 bases between. The germline V gene has CDR1 MNHEY and CDR2 SVGAGI. The CDR3 covers 13 residues. The DNA for the CDR3 is TGTGCCAGCAGTTACGACAGCGTGTATGGCTACACCTTC. Translated, it gives CASSYDSVYGYTF.